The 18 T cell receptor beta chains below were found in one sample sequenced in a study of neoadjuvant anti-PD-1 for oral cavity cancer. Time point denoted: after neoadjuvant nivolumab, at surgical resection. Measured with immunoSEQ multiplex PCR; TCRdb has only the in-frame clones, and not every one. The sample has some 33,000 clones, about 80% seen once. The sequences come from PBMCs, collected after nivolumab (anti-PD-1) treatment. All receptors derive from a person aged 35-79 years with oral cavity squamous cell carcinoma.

For the CDR3, the DNA is TGTGCCAGCAGTTACCCCGGGGAGAATCAGCCCCAGCATTTT. Translated: CASSYPGENQPQHF. This chain links TRBV6-5 with TRBJ1-5; D is undetermined. The CDR3 covers 14 residues. Germline V gives CDR1 MNHEY, CDR2 SVGAGI. Trimming removed 2 bases at V and 4 bases at J, with 9 bases between.

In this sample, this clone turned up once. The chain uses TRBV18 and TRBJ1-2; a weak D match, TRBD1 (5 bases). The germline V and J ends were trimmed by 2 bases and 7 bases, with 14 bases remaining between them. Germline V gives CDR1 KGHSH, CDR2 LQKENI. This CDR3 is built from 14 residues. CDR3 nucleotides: TGTGCCAGCTCACCAATAGAGGGGATGCGTGGCTACACCTTC. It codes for CASSPIEGMRGYTF.

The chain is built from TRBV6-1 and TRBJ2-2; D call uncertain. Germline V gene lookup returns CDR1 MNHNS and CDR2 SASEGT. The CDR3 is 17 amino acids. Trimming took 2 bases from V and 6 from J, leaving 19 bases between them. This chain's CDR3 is CASSEPRAQARPGELFF. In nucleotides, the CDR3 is TGTGCCAGCAGTGAACCCCGGGCGCAGGCGCGACCCGGGGAGCTGTTTTTT.

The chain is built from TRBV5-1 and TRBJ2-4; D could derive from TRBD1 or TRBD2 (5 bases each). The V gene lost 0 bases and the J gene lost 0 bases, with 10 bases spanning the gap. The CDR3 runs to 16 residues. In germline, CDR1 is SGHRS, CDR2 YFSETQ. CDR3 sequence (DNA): TGCGCCAGCAGCTTGGTTGGGACCCTAGCCAAAAACATTCAGTACTTC. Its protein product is CASSLVGTLAKNIQYF. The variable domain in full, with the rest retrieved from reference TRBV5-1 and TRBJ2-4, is KAGVTQTPRYLIKTRGQQVTLSCSPISGHRSVSWYQQTPGQGLQFLFEYFSETQRNKGNFPGRFSGRQFSNSRSEMNVSTLELGDSALYLCASSLVGTLAKNIQYFGAGTRLSVL.

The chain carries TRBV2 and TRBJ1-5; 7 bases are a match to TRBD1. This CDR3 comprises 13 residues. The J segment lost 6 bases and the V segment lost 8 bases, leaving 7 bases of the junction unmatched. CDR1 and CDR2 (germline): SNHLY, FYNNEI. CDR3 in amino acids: CASATGERQPQHF. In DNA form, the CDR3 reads TGTGCCAGCGCTACAGGGGAACGTCAGCCCCAGCATTTT.

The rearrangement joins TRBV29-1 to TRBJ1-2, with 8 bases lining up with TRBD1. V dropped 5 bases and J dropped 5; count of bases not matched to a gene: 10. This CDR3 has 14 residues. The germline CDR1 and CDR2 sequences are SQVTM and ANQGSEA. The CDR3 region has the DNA TGCAGCGTTCGGACAGGGAGTTTGGCGTATGGCTACACCTTC. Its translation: CSVRTGSLAYGYTF.

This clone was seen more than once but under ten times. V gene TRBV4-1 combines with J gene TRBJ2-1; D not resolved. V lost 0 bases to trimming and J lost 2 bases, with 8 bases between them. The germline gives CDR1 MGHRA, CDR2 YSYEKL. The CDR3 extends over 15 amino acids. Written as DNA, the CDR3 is TGCGCCAGCAGCCAAGATGAGCTCGCCTACAATGAGCAGTTCTTC. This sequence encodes CASSQDELAYNEQFF.

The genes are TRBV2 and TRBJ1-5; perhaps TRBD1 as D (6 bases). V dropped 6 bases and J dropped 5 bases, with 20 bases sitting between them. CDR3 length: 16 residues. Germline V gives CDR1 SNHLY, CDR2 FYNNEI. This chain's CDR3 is CASSGVVTGTYQPQHF. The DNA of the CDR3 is TGTGCCAGCAGCGGGGTAGTGACAGGTACTTATCAGCCCCAGCATTTT.

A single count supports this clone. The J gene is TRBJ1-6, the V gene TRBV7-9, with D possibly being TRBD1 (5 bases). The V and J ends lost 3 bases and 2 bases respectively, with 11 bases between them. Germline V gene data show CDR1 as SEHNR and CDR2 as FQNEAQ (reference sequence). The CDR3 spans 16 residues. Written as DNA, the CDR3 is TGTGCCAGCAGCTTTATGAGGGGCGCCTATAATTCACCCCTCCACTTT. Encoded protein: CASSFMRGAYNSPLHF.

Written as DNA, the CDR3 is TGTGCCAGCAGTGGGACAGCGAGCTCTGGAAACACCATATATTTT. This sequence encodes CASSGTASSGNTIYF. The chain is built from TRBV2 and TRBJ1-3; TRBD1 might be the D (6 bases). CDR3 length: 15 residues. From germline, CDR1 is SNHLY and CDR2 FYNNEI. V lost 4 bases and J 0 bases, leaving 10 bases between the germline ends.

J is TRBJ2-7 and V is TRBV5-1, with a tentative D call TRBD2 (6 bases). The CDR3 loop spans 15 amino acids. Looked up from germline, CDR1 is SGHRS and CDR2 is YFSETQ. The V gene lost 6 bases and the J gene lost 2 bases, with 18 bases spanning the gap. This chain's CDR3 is CASKGGEGETYEQYF. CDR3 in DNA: TGCGCCAGCAAGGGAGGTGAGGGCGAAACCTACGAGCAGTACTTC.

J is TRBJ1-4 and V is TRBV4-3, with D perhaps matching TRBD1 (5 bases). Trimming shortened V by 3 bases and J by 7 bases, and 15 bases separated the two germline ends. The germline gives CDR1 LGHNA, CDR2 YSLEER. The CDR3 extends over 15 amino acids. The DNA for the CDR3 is TGCGCCAGCAGCCAGGCAGGGAGGATGGGTGAAAAACTGTTTTTT. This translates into CASSQAGRMGEKLFF.

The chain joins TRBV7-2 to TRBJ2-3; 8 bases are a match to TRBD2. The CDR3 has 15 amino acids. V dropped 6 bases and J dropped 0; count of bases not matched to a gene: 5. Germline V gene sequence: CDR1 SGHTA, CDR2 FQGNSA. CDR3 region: CASSPQRGSTDTQYF. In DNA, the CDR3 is TGTGCCAGCAGTCCCCAGCGGGGGAGCACAGATACGCAGTATTTT.

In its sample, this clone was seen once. The CDR3 here is CASLSRDRETGNTIYF. The CDR3 DNA reads TGCGCCAGCCTTTCCCGGGACAGGGAAACTGGAAACACCATATATTTT. The chain recombines TRBV10-1 with TRBJ1-3, with 9 bases identical to TRBD1. The CDR3 consists of 16 residues. Germline V gene sequence: CDR1 WNHNN, CDR2 SYGVQD (reference sequence). Unmatched junction bases numbered 10, after V lost 8 bases and J lost 2 bases.

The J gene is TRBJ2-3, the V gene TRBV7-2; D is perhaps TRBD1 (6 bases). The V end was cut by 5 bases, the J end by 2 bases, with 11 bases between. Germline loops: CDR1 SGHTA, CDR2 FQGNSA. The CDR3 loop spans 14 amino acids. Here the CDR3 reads CASSAGEVTDTQYF. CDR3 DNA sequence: TGTGCCAGCAGCGCAGGGGAAGTCACAGATACGCAGTATTTT.

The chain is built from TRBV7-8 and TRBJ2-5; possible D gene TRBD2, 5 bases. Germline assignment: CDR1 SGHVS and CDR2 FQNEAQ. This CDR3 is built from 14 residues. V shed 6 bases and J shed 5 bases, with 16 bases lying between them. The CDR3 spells CASRLRGHPETQYF. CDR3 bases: TGTGCCAGCAGGTTACGGGGTCATCCGGAGACCCAGTACTTC.

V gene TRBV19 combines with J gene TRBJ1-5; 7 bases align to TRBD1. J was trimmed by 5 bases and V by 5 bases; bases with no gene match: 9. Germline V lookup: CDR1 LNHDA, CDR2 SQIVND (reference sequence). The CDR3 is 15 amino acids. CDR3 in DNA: TGTGCCAGTAGTCCCCTCGTCAGGGGGGATCAGCCCCAGCATTTT. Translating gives CASSPLVRGDQPQHF.

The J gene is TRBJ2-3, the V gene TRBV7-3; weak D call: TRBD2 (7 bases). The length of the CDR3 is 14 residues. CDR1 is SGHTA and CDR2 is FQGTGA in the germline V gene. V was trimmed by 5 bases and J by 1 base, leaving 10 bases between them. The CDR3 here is CASSRRGRTDTQYF. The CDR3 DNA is TGTGCCAGCAGCCGGCGGGGGCGCACAGATACGCAGTATTTT.